This TCR beta chain was sequenced for a study of blood T cell repertoires in COVID-19. The wider study: Sites in the United States, Italy and Spain provided acute and convalescent COVID-19 samples. PBMCs, B-cell-depleted T cells, or T cells were the source of the cDNA or gDNA that made up the material.

As processed by the authors: By means of reference gene primer amplification, nucleated cell counts were estimated. Sequencing used immunoSEQ multiplex PCR; TCRdb keeps in-frame clones, though not all of them. V and J calls and clone size are given by that table; D and trimming were obtained from the DNA. The sample has tens of thousands of clones, 90% seen once. Germline V gives CDR1 SGHNT, CDR2 YYREEE (reference sequence). The length of the CDR3 is 15 residues. V dropped 4 bases and J dropped 4; count of bases not matched to a gene: 8. The chain joins TRBV5-4 to TRBJ2-1, with TRBD1 matching 7 bases. The sequenced sample consisted of peripheral blood. The source is a middle-aged man with acute or convalescent COVID-19. CDR3 protein: CASSQPGQRYNEQFF. The CDR3 DNA follows: TGTGCCAGCAGCCAACCGGGACAGCGGTACAATGAGCAGTTCTTC.